Presented here are 11 T cell receptor beta chains from one specimen sequenced in a study of blood T cell repertoires in COVID-19. Clones were sequenced by immunoSEQ multiplex PCR, and TCRdb holds only the in-frame ones, with some missing. The sample lists around 230,000 clones; 82% were seen once. Sequenced: peripheral blood. Receptor source: a woman aged 55 to 70 with active or convalescent COVID-19.

V and J are TRBV5-1 and TRBJ1-2, with a weak D call TRBD1 (5 bases). Per the germline V gene, CDR1 is SGHRS and CDR2 is YFSETQ. The V end was cut by 4 bases, the J end by 4 bases, with 14 bases between. CDR3 length equals 14 residues. The CDR3 bases are TGCGCCAGCAGCCCCTCGCGGACAATCTATGGCTACACCTTC. Translating gives CASSPSRTIYGYTF.

The gene calls are TRBV7-9 and TRBJ1-2, with a possible D match to TRBD1 (6 bases). The length of the CDR3 is 17 residues. CDR1 and CDR2 from the germline V gene are SEHNR and FQNEAQ (reference sequence). V gave up 0 bases and J gave up 2 bases, with 16 bases separating them. DNA for the CDR3: TGTGCCAGCAGCTTAGCGTGGGAGGGACACCGAAACTATGGCTACACCTTC. Protein sequence: CASSLAWEGHRNYGYTF. Drawing the rest from reference TRBV7-9 and TRBJ1-2, the complete variable domain is DTGVSQNPRHKITKRGQNVTFRCDPISEHNRLYWYRQTLGQGPEFLTYFQNEAQLEKSRLLSDRFSAERPKGSFSTLEIQRTEQGDSAMYLCASSLAWEGHRNYGYTFGSGTRLTVV.

V gene TRBV15 combines with J gene TRBJ2-5, with D perhaps TRBD1 (7 bases). The V gene's germline CDR1 is LNHNV and CDR2 YYDKDF (reference sequence). V lost 5 bases and J lost 7, with 23 bases in between. The CDR3 has 16 amino acids. The CDR3 sequence: CATSGRRQGTFGTQYF. The CDR3 coding sequence is TGTGCCACCAGCGGGAGGAGACAGGGAACCTTCGGGACCCAGTACTTC.

The gene calls are TRBV5-1 and TRBJ1-5; D uncertain. Germline CDR1 and CDR2: SGHRS and YFSETQ. V gave up 5 bases and J gave up 0 bases, with 12 bases separating them. This CDR3 contains 15 residues. For the CDR3, the DNA is TGCGCCAGCAGATTAACACCCAATAGCAATCAGCCCCAGCATTTT. Translation: CASRLTPNSNQPQHF.

This clone was recorded at least ten times. The CDR3 sequence: CASSSSPAKNIQYF. CDR3 nucleotide sequence: TGTGCCAGCAGCTCGAGCCCAGCCAAAAACATTCAGTACTTC. The chain is built from TRBV14 and TRBJ2-4; no clear D gene. The V and J ends lost 5 bases and 0 bases respectively, with 8 bases between them. CDR1 SGHDN and CDR2 FVKESK come from the germline V gene. This CDR3 is 14 amino acids long.

V is TRBV9 and J is TRBJ2-5; 9 bases match TRBD2. V gave up 1 base and J gave up 4 bases; unmatched junction bases: 5. Per germline, CDR1 SGDLS and CDR2 YYNGEE. There are 15 residues in the CDR3. CDR3 nucleotide sequence: TGTGCCAGCAGCGTAACTTGGGGACTAGCAGAGACCCAGTACTTC. Translating it yields CASSVTWGLAETQYF.

The V call is TRBV5-1, the J call TRBJ1-1, with TRBD1 as a possible D gene (6 bases). Germline V gene lookup returns CDR1 SGHRS and CDR2 YFSETQ. The V end was cut by 2 bases, the J end by 2 bases, with 10 bases between. The CDR3 runs to 14 residues. The CDR3 DNA reads as TGCGCCAGCAGCTTACAGGGAATAAACACTGAAGCTTTCTTT. This translates into CASSLQGINTEAFF.

The genes are TRBV29-1 and TRBJ1-2, with TRBD1 matching over 9 bases. Germline values: CDR1 SQVTM, CDR2 ANQGSEA. The CDR3 extends over 13 amino acids. Trimming cost V 4 bases and J 6 bases; bases outside gene matches: 6. The CDR3 protein is CSVVGQGRDGYTF. The CDR3 DNA sequence: TGCAGCGTTGTCGGACAGGGGAGGGATGGCTACACCTTC.

The chain recombines TRBV2 with TRBJ1-2, with 7 bases lining up with TRBD1. There are 14 residues in the CDR3. Trimming removed 8 bases from V and 0 bases from J; junction bases left unmatched: 6. The germline gives CDR1 SNHLY, CDR2 FYNNEI. CDR3 protein: CASGRTGANYGYTF. The CDR3 bases are TGTGCCAGCGGAAGGACAGGAGCTAACTATGGCTACACCTTC.

V and J are TRBV25-1 and TRBJ1-5, with TRBD1 as a possible D gene (5 bases). V lost 8 bases and J lost 6, with 17 bases in between. The CDR3 totals 14 residues. Looked up from germline, CDR1 is MGHDK and CDR2 is SYGVNS. The CDR3 loop is CASSPWGEAQPQHF. The CDR3 DNA is TGTGCCAGCTCCCCTTGGGGGGAGGCTCAGCCCCAGCATTTT.

The chain joins TRBV4-1 to TRBJ2-5; TRBD2 matches at 11 bases. Per germline, CDR1 MGHRA and CDR2 YSYEKL. Unmatched junction bases numbered 6, after V lost 1 base and J lost 5 bases. The CDR3 totals 16 residues. The CDR3 region is CASSQASSGGYETQYF. As DNA, the CDR3 is TGCGCCAGCAGCCAAGCCTCTAGCGGGGGGTATGAGACCCAGTACTTC.